The 24 T cell receptor beta chains presented below share a single source sample, sequenced in a study of CD8 T cells in Susac syndrome. A quantity of about 0.45 to 1 ug RNA underwent reverse transcription using random hexamers. TCRdb re-called the immunoSEQ multiplex PCR reads through MiXCR, storing one row per CDR3 protein. In the table there are approximately 190,000 distinct CDR3 sequences, roughly 95% of which are singletons. The sequencing sample was made of CD4+ T cells from PBMCs. These receptor sequences come from a human donor with Susac syndrome.

J is TRBJ2-1 and V is TRBV4-3, with D perhaps matching TRBD1 (5 bases). Germline V CDR1 and CDR2: LGHNA, YSLEER. The CDR3 is 16 residues long. The ends were cut back, 0 bases at V and 4 bases at J, with 13 bases in the middle. This chain's CDR3 is CASSQERYRWYNEQFF. The CDR3, as DNA: TGCGCCAGCAGCCAAGAACGGTACAGGTGGTACAATGAGCAGTTCTTC.

The CDR3 loop reads CSASEPGTQYF. For the CDR3, the DNA is TGCAGTGCAAGCGAACCCGGTACGCAGTATTTT. This sequence joins TRBV20-1 and TRBJ2-3; D ambiguous. This CDR3 is built from 11 residues. Germline V gene lookup returns CDR1 DFQATT and CDR2 SNEGSKA (reference sequence). V lost 6 bases and J lost 8, with 12 bases in between.

The V call is TRBV12-3 or TRBV12-4, the J call TRBJ2-5, with 9 bases matching TRBD1. The CDR3 length is 16 residues. J was trimmed by 7 bases and V by 6 bases; bases with no gene match: 15. CDR3 loop: CASRKGPGQGLLTQYF. The CDR3 nucleotides read TGTGCCAGCAGAAAGGGGCCGGGACAGGGACTTCTGACCCAGTACTTC.

This chain links TRBV29-1 with TRBJ1-1; D is unclear. V dropped 7 bases and J dropped 0 bases, with 3 bases sitting between them. Germline-derived CDR1 and CDR2 are SQVTM and ANQGSEA. The CDR3 runs 10 residues. The CDR3 is CSALNTEAFF. Written as DNA, the CDR3 is TGCAGCGCCTTGAACACTGAAGCTTTCTTT.

The rearrangement joins TRBV19 to TRBJ2-7; TRBD1 might be the D (6 bases). CDR1 and CDR2 (germline): LNHDA, SQIVND (reference sequence). This CDR3 contains 13 residues. Deletions cut 4 bases from V and 2 bases from J, with 9 bases between. The CDR3 loop is CASSRQVAYEQYF. As DNA, the CDR3 is TGTGCCAGTAGTAGACAGGTTGCCTACGAGCAGTACTTC.

The chain carries TRBV5-5 and TRBJ2-5; D gene ambiguous. Trimming took 4 bases from V and 4 from J, leaving 8 bases between them. In germline, CDR1 is SGHKS, CDR2 YYEKEE (reference sequence). The CDR3 has 12 residues. This CDR3 reads CASSKDGETQYF. CDR3 DNA sequence: TGTGCCAGCAGCAAAGATGGAGAGACCCAGTACTTC.

The chain uses TRBV12-3 or TRBV12-4 and TRBJ1-1; D might be TRBD1 (6 bases). The V and J ends lost 4 bases and 0 bases respectively, with 9 bases between them. This CDR3 has 14 amino acids. This CDR3 reads CASSWTAMNTEAFF. CDR3 in DNA: TGTGCCAGCAGTTGGACAGCTATGAACACTGAAGCTTTCTTT.

The chain is built from TRBV29-1 and TRBJ2-7; D is undetermined. The CDR3 runs to 13 residues. Trimming took off 1 base at V and 2 bases at J, with 9 bases between the two ends. From germline, CDR1 is SQVTM and CDR2 ANQGSEA. This chain's CDR3 is CSVEGPGPYEQYF. DNA of the CDR3: TGCAGCGTTGAAGGGCCCGGCCCCTACGAGCAGTACTTC.

V usage is TRBV19 and J usage is TRBJ1-1; no reliable D call. Trimming removed 1 base at V and 6 bases at J, with 6 bases between. CDR1 and CDR2 from the germline V gene are LNHDA and SQIVND (reference sequence). The CDR3 covers 12 residues. The CDR3 region is CASSIAGAEAFF. The CDR3 nucleotides read TGTGCCAGTAGTATAGCTGGGGCTGAAGCTTTCTTT.

The chain recombines TRBV20-1 with TRBJ2-7; either TRBD1 or TRBD2 may fit D (6 bases each). Looked up from germline, CDR1 is DFQATT and CDR2 is SNEGSKA (reference sequence). The CDR3 is 14 residues long. V was shortened by 1 base and J by 5 bases, with 15 bases between the two germline ends. CDR3 residues: CSARVLLGGNEQYF. DNA of the CDR3: TGCAGTGCTAGAGTTTTGTTAGGGGGGAACGAGCAGTACTTC.

The chain has TRBV9 and TRBJ1-2, with D unresolved. This CDR3 has 14 residues. V was trimmed by 4 bases and J by 5 bases, leaving 15 bases between them. The germline CDR1 and CDR2 sequences are SGDLS and YYNGEE. The CDR3 protein is CASSRSRLEYGYTF. CDR3 coding DNA: TGTGCCAGCAGCCGTTCCCGCTTGGAGTATGGCTACACCTTC.

The genes are TRBV5-6 and TRBJ2-7; D may be TRBD2 (7 bases). Deletions cut 1 base from V and 2 bases from J, with 13 bases between. The CDR3 has 15 residues. CDR1 SGHDT and CDR2 YYEEEE come from the germline V gene. The CDR3 protein is CASSLWFGGPYEQYF. The CDR3 nucleotides read TGTGCCAGCAGCTTGTGGTTCGGGGGGCCCTACGAGCAGTACTTC.

The chain has TRBV20-1 and TRBJ2-1, with D perhaps TRBD1 (5 bases). The J call may be mistaken, given a closer DNA end match to TRBJ2-7. Germline-derived CDR1 and CDR2 are DFQATT and SNEGSKA (reference sequence). The CDR3 runs 15 residues. The CDR3 region is CSAIGRSKSRGEQYF. The CDR3 DNA reads as TGCAGTGCTATAGGTCGGTCCAAAAGTAGGGGAGAGCAGTACTTC.

This clonotype was recorded once. The genes are TRBV20-1 and TRBJ1-2; TRBD1 might be the D (6 bases). V was clipped by 6 bases and J by 2 bases, with 13 bases between them. This CDR3 has 13 residues. Looked up from germline, CDR1 is DFQATT and CDR2 is SNEGSKA (reference sequence). The CDR3 DNA sequence: TGCAGTGCCCCAAATGGACAGAACTATGGCTACACCTTC. It is translated as CSAPNGQNYGYTF.

A single count supports this clonotype. This sequence joins TRBV28 and TRBJ2-5; tentative D call: TRBD1 (5 bases). The CDR3 has 17 amino acids. Trimming took off 5 bases at V and 2 bases at J, with 21 bases between the two ends. Germline-derived CDR1 and CDR2 are MDHEN and SYDVKM. CDR3 residues: CASSHTRQGLPQETQYF. The CDR3 coding sequence is TGTGCCAGCAGTCACACCCGGCAGGGCTTACCTCAAGAGACCCAGTACTTC.

The count of this clonotype is one. The V and J genes are TRBV6-2 or TRBV6-3 and TRBJ1-1; D is perhaps TRBD1 (5 bases). Trimming took 3 bases from V and 5 from J, leaving 10 bases between them. The germline V gene encodes CDR1 MNHEY and CDR2 SVGEGT. The CDR3 has 13 residues. CDR3 in DNA: TGTGCCAGCAGTTATGGGGGATGGACTGAAGCTTTCTTT. Amino acids: CASSYGGWTEAFF.

The chain recombines TRBV18 with TRBJ2-7; D ambiguous. Per the germline V gene, CDR1 is KGHSH and CDR2 is LQKENI. This CDR3 contains 13 residues. Trimming removed 2 bases from V and 2 bases from J, with 7 bases in between. Written as DNA, the CDR3 is TGTGCCAGCTCACCAGAGGCCGCCTACGAGCAGTACTTC. This gives the protein CASSPEAAYEQYF.

The rearrangement joins TRBV6-5 to TRBJ2-1, with 7 bases that match TRBD1. The CDR3 loop spans 15 amino acids. Per germline, CDR1 MNHEY and CDR2 SVGAGI. The V gene end was trimmed by 5 bases and the J gene end by 2 bases; junction bases not matched to a gene: 6. CDR3 nucleotides: TGTGCCAGCAGTGCCACGGGACAGACCTACAATGAGCAGTTCTTC. It encodes CASSATGQTYNEQFF.

V usage is TRBV4-2 and J usage is TRBJ2-1; D ambiguous. Germline V gene sequence: CDR1 LGHNA, CDR2 YNFKEQ. The CDR3 length is 17 residues. Trimming stripped 0 bases from V and 0 bases from J, with 12 bases between. The CDR3 bases are TGTGCCAGCAGCCAAGATGAAAGGGTGAGCTCCTACAATGAGCAGTTCTTC. It specifies CASSQDERVSSYNEQFF.

V usage is TRBV28 and J usage is TRBJ2-7; 8 bases align to TRBD2. CDR3 length equals 14 residues. Germline V gene sequence: CDR1 MDHEN, CDR2 SYDVKM. Trimming at V came to 4 bases and at J to 2 bases, leaving 4 bases not matched to a gene. The CDR3 coding sequence is TGTGCCAGCAGTTCACCGGGACTAGCCTACGAGCAGTACTTC. Protein product: CASSSPGLAYEQYF.

V gene TRBV15 combines with J gene TRBJ2-3, with D unresolved. Germline V lookup: CDR1 LNHNV, CDR2 YYDKDF (reference sequence). Trimming took 5 bases from V and 5 from J, leaving 11 bases between them. This CDR3 region has 13 residues. The CDR3 sequence is CATSRRTEDTQYF. The DNA for the CDR3 is TGTGCCACCAGCCGCCGGACGGAAGATACGCAGTATTTT.

This clonotype showed up just once. The chain carries TRBV10-2 and TRBJ2-7; 7 nucleotides line up with TRBD1. The CDR3 is 13 amino acids. V shed 8 bases, J shed 3 bases, and the junction held 7 bases outside the gene matches. The germline V gene has CDR1 WSHSY and CDR2 SAAADI. The CDR3 loop reads CASLPGQYYEQYF. The CDR3 DNA follows: TGCGCCAGCCTACCGGGACAGTACTACGAGCAGTACTTC.

The rearrangement joins TRBV7-2 to TRBJ2-1, with TRBD2 identical over 7 bases. V lost 5 bases, J lost 4 bases, and 2 bases stayed unmatched. Germline assignment: CDR1 SGHTA and CDR2 FQGNSA. The CDR3 has 13 residues. The CDR3 spells CASSGGGYNEQFF. DNA for the CDR3: TGTGCCAGCAGCGGGGGAGGGTACAATGAGCAGTTCTTC.

The chain has TRBV4-3 and TRBJ2-3, with no clear D. V lost 4 bases and J 2 bases, leaving 13 bases between the germline ends. The CDR3 has 15 residues. The germline gives CDR1 LGHNA, CDR2 YSLEER. As DNA, the CDR3 is TGCGCCAGCAGCCCAAGATCGACGGACACAGATACGCAGTATTTT. Its protein is CASSPRSTDTDTQYF.